What follows are 5 T cell receptor beta chains derived from one specimen sequenced in a study of blood T cells in healthy people across ages. Next came a second PCR, run for roughly 6 to 11 cycles, which used a sample-barcoded 5' primer along with a J-beta primer mix. TCRdb itself ran the 5' RACE reads through MiXCR, one entry per CDR3 protein. The data contain roughly 930,000 distinct CDR3 sequences, around 48% of them seen just once; the ten biggest clones take up roughly 12%. Sequencing was performed on blood. These receptor sequences come from a man younger than 40 in good health.

This clonotype came up a few times. The V call is TRBV29-1, the J call TRBJ1-6, with D unclear. Germline CDR1 is SQVTM and CDR2 is ANQGSEA. This CDR3 has 12 residues. The CDR3 DNA is TGCTCACATCAGGTTGTTAATTCACCCCTCCACTTT. Its protein product is CSHQVVNSPLHF.

V is TRBV29-1 and J is TRBJ2-7; 13 bases are shared with TRBD2. There are 16 residues in the CDR3. Per the germline V gene, CDR1 is SQVTM and CDR2 is ANQGSEA. Trimming removed 3 bases from V and 6 bases from J; junction bases left unmatched: 11. DNA for the CDR3: TGCAGCGTTGAGACTAGCGGGGGGACCACCTTAGGCGAGCAGTACTTC. This gives the protein CSVETSGGTTLGEQYF.

This sequence joins TRBV11-3 and TRBJ2-7, with 8 bases that match TRBD1. The J call may not be correct, given that the DNA end is closer to TRBJ2-5. Germline V CDR1 and CDR2: SGHNT, YENEEA. The CDR3 extends over 16 amino acids. CDR3 sequence (DNA): TGTGCCAGCAGCGGAGACAGGGGCGCATTTCAAGAGACCCAGTACTTC. This gives the protein CASSGDRGAFQETQYF.

The rearrangement links TRBV14 to TRBJ2-1; TRBD1 matches 9 bases. The J call may not be correct, given that the DNA end is closer to TRBJ2-7. Germline values: CDR1 SGHDN, CDR2 FVKESK. The CDR3 loop spans 16 amino acids. CDR3 amino acids: CASSALGTGPYNEQYF. The CDR3 region has the DNA TGTGCCAGCAGCGCTCTAGGGACAGGGCCCTACAATGAGCAGTACTTC.

The chain has TRBV5-1 and TRBJ1-1; D call uncertain. V dropped 4 bases and J dropped 7 bases, with 11 bases sitting between them. CDR3 size: 12 residues. Germline CDR1 reads SGHRS; CDR2 reads YFSETQ. The CDR3 DNA sequence: TGCGCCAGCAGCCCACGGCAGAATGAAGCTTTCTTT. It yields the protein CASSPRQNEAFF.